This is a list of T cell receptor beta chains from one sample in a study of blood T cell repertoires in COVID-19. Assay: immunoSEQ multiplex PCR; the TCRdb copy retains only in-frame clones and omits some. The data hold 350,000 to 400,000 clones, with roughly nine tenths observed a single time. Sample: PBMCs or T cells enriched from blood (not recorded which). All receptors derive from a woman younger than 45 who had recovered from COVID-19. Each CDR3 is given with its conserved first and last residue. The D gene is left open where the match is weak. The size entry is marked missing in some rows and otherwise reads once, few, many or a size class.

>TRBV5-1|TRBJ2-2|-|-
TGCGCCAGCAGCTTATCTGAGGCAGCTGGAACCGGGGAGCTGTTTTTT
CASSLSEAAGTGELFF
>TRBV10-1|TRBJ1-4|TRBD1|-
TGCGCCAGCAGTATAGAGGACAGGGGAGGGCAGATGGGTAATGAAAAACTGTTTTTT
CASSIEDRGGQMGNEKLFF
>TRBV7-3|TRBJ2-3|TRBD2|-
TGTGCCAGCAGCTTAACTAGCGGGGGGTCCGATACGCAGTATTTT
CASSLTSGGSDTQYF
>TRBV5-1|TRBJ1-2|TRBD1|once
TGCGCCAGCAGCCCCACAGGGGGCGGCTATGGCTACACCTTC
CASSPTGGGYGYTF
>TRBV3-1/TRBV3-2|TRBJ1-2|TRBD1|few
TGTGCCAGCAGCCAAGATTACAGGGGGAAAGATGGCTACACCTTC
CASSQDYRGKDGYTF
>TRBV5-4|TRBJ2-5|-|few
TGTGCCAGCAGCCGTCACCTGGGGACGGGAGAAGAGACCCAGTACTTC
CASSRHLGTGEETQYF
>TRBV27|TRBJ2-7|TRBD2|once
TGTGCCAGCAGTTTTCCCCCGGAACTAGCGGGAGTATCCCACTCCTACGAGCAGTACTTC
CASSFPPELAGVSHSYEQYF
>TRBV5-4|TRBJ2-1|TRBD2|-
TGTGCCAGCAGCTTGGGCGGGGAGGGACCTTGGAATGAGCAGTTCTTC
CASSLGGEGPWNEQFF
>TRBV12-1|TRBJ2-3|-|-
TGTGCCAGCAGCTTTGGAGGTAGCGGGAGGACAGATACGCAGTATTTT
CASSFGGSGRTDTQYF
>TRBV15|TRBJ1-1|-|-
TGTGCCACCAGCAGAGATCTCGGGACATTGAACACTGAAGCTTTCTTT
CATSRDLGTLNTEAFF
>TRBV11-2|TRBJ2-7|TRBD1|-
TGTGCCAGCAGCCTCCGTCAGGGACAGGGGTTTCACGAGCAGTACTTC
CASSLRQGQGFHEQYF
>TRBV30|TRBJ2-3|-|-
TGTGCCTGGAGCCGAGTCACAGATACGCAGTATTTT
CAWSRVTDTQYF
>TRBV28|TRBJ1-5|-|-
TGTGCCAGCAGCCCTAGATATCAGCCCCAGCATTTT
CASSPRYQPQHF
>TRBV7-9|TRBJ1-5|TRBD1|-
TGTGCCAGCAGCTTATCGGGACAGGTCGATCAGCCCCAGCATTTT
CASSLSGQVDQPQHF
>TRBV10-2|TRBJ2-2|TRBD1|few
TGCGCCAGCAGGACAGGGGGCATCACCGGGGAGCTGTTTTTT
CASRTGGITGELFF
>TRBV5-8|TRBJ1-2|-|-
TGTGCCAGCAGCTTGAAGCCCCAGGAGGTAGATTTTGGCTACACCTTC
CASSLKPQEVDFGYTF
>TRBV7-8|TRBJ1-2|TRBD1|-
TGTGCCAGCAGCCCGAGGACAGGGTCGAATGGCTACACCTTC
CASSPRTGSNGYTF
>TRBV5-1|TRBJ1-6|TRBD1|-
TGCGCCAGCAGCTTGGGACCACAGGGGCTTCATTCACCCCTCCACTTT
CASSLGPQGLHSPLHF
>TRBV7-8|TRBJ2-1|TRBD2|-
TGTGCCAGCAGCCCCAGGACTAGCGGGAGAGGCGGTGAGCAGTTCTTC
CASSPRTSGRGGEQFF